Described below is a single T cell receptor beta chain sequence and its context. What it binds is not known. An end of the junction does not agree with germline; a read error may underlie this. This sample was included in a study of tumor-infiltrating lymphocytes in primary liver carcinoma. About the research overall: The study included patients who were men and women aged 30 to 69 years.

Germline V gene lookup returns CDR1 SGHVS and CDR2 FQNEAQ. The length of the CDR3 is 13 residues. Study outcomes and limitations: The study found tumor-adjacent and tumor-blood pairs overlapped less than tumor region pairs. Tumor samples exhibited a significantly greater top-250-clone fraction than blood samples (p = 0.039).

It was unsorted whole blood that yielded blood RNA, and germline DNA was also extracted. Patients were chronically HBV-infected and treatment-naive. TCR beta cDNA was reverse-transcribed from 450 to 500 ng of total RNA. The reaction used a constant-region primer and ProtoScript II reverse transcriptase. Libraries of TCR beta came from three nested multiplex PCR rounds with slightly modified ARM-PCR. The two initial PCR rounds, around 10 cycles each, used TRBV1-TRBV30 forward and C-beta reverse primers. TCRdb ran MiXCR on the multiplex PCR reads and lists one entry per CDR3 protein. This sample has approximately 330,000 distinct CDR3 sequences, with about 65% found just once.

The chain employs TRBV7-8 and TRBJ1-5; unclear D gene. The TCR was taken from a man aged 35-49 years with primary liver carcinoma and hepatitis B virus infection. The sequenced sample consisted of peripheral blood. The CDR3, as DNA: TGTGCCAGCAGCTTAGCCCCAGATCAGCCCCGGCATTTT. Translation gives CASSLAPDQPRHF.